This T cell receptor (beta chain) was obtained from a study of blood T cell repertoires in COVID-19. Germline assignment: CDR1 SGHNT and CDR2 YYREEE (reference sequence). CDR3 length: 16 residues. With 0 bases removed from V and 3 bases from J, the gap between germline ends came to 12 bases. Profiling relied on immunoSEQ multiplex PCR, and the TCRdb table lists in-frame clones only, not all of them. This sample carries a few hundred thousand clones, about 90% of them seen once, and the ten largest clones take 0.6%. The sequence was collected from a man younger than 35 who had recovered from COVID-19. Sequenced material: PBMCs or T cells enriched from blood (not recorded which). The rearrangement joins TRBV5-4 to TRBJ1-4; TRBD1 might be the D (5 bases). The CDR3 DNA is TGTGCCAGCAGCTTGGATCTCACGGGGGCTAATGAAAAACTGTTTTTT. Translated, it gives CASSLDLTGANEKLFF.